This TCR beta chain was captured in a study of shared clonotypes between healthy human individuals. CD8 cells classed as naive were CD45RO-negative and positively selected for CCR7, excluding terminally differentiated effector memory CD45RA+ cells. Study conclusions and caveats: In contrast to clonotypes shared by all four donors, non-shared clonotypes had lower generation probabilities. A generally larger estimated richness was seen in naive subsets than in memory subsets.

A note on this clone: Its target is unknown.

The assay was immunoSEQ multiplex PCR, and TCRdb's table has in-frame clones only and misses some. Seen here are roughly 590,000 clones, around 95% observed once, and the top ten hold 0.11%. V shed 6 bases and J shed 6 bases, with 14 bases lying between them. Germline V gene data show CDR1 as SNHLY and CDR2 as FYNNEI. This CDR3 is built from 14 residues. The sequencing sample was made of naive CD8+ T cells sorted from blood. The sequence was collected from a woman in her twenties or thirties in good health. This chain joins TRBV2 and TRBJ1-4; D possibly corresponds to TRBD1 (6 bases). The CDR3 bases are TGTGCCAGCAGGGGAGACAGGAAAGATGAAAAACTGTTTTTT. Its translation is CASRGDRKDEKLFF.